The T cell receptor (beta chain) described here comes from a study of blood T cell repertoires in COVID-19. Study-wide context: T cells, B-cell-depleted T cells, or PBMCs provided the cDNA or gDNA that served as material.

Seattle patient enrollment occurred during active infection, with longitudinal follow-up thereafter. With V trimmed by 0 bases and J by 4 bases, 4 bases remained unmatched. This CDR3 spans 15 amino acids. The V gene's germline CDR1 is LNHDA and CDR2 SQIVND (reference sequence). Produced via immunoSEQ multiplex PCR; TCRdb's table is partial and in-frame only. The repertoire includes about 200,000 clones, approximately 78% of them detected once, and around 8% sits in the top ten. The V and J genes are TRBV19 and TRBJ2-7; 9 nucleotides agree with TRBD2. The sample comprised peripheral blood. The sequence came from a woman older than 75 with COVID-19, enrolled during active disease. The CDR3 sequence is CASSIDGTSRYEQYF. Here the CDR3 DNA reads TGTGCCAGTAGTATAGATGGGACTAGCCGTTACGAGCAGTACTTC.